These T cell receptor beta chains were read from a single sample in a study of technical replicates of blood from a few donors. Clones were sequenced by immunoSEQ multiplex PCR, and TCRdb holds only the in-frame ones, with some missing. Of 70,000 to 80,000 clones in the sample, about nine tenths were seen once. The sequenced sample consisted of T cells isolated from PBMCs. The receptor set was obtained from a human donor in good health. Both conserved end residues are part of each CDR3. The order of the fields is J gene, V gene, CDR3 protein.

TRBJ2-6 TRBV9 CASSGTVSGANVLTF
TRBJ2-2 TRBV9 CASSFTSGGSGGELFF
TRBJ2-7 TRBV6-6 CASSYSGGPYEQYF
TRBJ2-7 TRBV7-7 CASSLYSGYEQYF
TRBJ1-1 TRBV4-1 CASSRGGTTEAFF
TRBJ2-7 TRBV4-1 CASSHPGTVSEQYF
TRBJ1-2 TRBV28 CASSLTQGGGYTF
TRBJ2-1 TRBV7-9 CASSMTSDEQFF
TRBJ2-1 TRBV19 CASSIQAGVGDEQFF
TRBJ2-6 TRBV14 CASSQDLSGLYSGANVLTF
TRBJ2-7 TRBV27 CASSPDRVIEQYF
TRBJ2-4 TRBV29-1 CSVGGAKNIQYF
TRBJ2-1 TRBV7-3 CASSRKGTSGALSSYNEQFF
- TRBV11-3 CASSLDNMGVGYEQYF
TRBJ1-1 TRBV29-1 CSGSANVQNTEAFF
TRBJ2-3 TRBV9 CASSVDAGSSTDTQYF
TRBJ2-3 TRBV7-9 CASSLVAGFLDTQYF
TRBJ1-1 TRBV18 CASSPSPFGEVDSEAFF
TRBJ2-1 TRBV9 CASSAGIYNEQFF
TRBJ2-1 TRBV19 CASSLGLAGGQNEQFF
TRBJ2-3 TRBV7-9 CASSFARDRQYF
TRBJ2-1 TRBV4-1 CASSQDVISGSVNEQFF
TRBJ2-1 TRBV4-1 CASSQEGGWTSDYNEQFF
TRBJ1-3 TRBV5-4 CAFHSSGNTIYF
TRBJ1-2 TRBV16 CASSQSREDHGGYTF
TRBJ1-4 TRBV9 CASSEQGIANEKLFF
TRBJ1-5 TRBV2 CASREGQPQHF
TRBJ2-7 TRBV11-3 CASSSRWDKSYEQYF
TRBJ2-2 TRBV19 CASSIGVGNTGELFF
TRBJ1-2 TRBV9 CASSHPRESPNYGYTF
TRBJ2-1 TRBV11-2 CASSLYTSVHEQFF
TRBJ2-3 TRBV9 CASSELLAGGTDTQYF
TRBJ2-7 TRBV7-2 CASSSLANSNEQYF
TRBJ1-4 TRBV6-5 CASSYVKGAEKLFF
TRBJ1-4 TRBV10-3 CAIRRESGEKLFF
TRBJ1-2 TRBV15 CATSAQRGGYGYTF
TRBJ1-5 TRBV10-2 CASSGEGYNQPQHF
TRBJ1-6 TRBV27 CASSLGQAPSSYNSPLHF
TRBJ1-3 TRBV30 CAWSVPWRGFSSGNTIYF
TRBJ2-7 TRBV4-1 CASSQRHSSYEQYF
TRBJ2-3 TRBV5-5 CASRLPVYSKYTQYF
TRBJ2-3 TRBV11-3 CASRGQGRTDTQYF
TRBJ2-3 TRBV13 CASSPRLAGVDTQYF
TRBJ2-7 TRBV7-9 CASSSGLAGEISHEQYF
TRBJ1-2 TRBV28 CASSRQGEYGYTF
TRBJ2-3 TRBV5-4 CASSTGSQTDTQYF
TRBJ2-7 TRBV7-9 CASSFGQANYEQYF
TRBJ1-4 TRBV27 CASSSQGHVEKLFF
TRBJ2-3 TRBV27 CASSWGLAGVTDTQYF
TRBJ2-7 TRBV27 CASSYKGLAGVPYEQYF
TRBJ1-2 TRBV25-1 CASSEVGSSLLGYTF
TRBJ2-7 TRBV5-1 CASSLAGNYEQYF
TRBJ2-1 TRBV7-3 CASSLNRAGARNEQFF
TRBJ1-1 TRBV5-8 CASSLLTGLTEAFF
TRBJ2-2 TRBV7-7 CASSLVRGYDTGELFF
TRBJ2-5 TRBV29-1 CSGRGGSALETQYF
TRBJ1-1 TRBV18 CASSATGDTEAFF
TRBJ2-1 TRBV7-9 CATTGRNYNEQFF